These 13 T cell receptor beta chains originate from one sample sequenced in a study of shared clonotypes between healthy human individuals. Profiling relied on immunoSEQ multiplex PCR, and the TCRdb table lists in-frame clones only, not all of them. The repertoire includes about 2.3 million clones, 92% of them detected once, and around 0.4% sits in the top ten. Material: naive CD4+ T cells from PBMCs. Subset in this sample: CD45RA+ positively selected. These receptors came from a man younger than 30 in good health. Some clones in this sample may be carry-over from other donors' samples.

The DNA of the CDR3 is TGCGCCAGCGGTATGATGGCAGGGGGCGTCACAGATACGCAGTATTTT. As protein: CASGMMAGGVTDTQYF. The chain employs TRBV5-1 and TRBJ2-3, with TRBD1 matching 8 bases. CDR3 length equals 16 residues. The ends lost 7 bases at V and 2 bases at J; junction bases unmatched: 12. Looked up from germline, CDR1 is SGHRS and CDR2 is YFSETQ.

Details on this clone: The sample carries other DNA sequences with the same CDR3. The chain uses TRBV5-4 and TRBJ1-2; D is undetermined. With 0 bases removed from V and 2 bases from J, the gap between germline ends came to 5 bases. The CDR3 is 13 residues long. CDR1 is SGHNT and CDR2 is YYREEE in the germline V gene (reference sequence). Here the CDR3 DNA reads TGTGCCAGCAGCTTGGGCAGCAACTATGGCTACACCTTC. Protein sequence: CASSLGSNYGYTF.

The rearrangement links TRBV27 to TRBJ2-6; weak D call: TRBD1 (6 bases). Germline V CDR1 and CDR2: MNHEY, SMNVEV (reference sequence). The CDR3 length is 15 residues. V was shortened by 8 bases and J by 3 bases, with 14 bases between the two germline ends. CDR3 protein: CASGSWGLGANVLTF. The CDR3 DNA follows: TGTGCCAGCGGCTCATGGGGGCTTGGGGCCAACGTCCTGACTTTC.

V and J are TRBV5-4 and TRBJ2-1; TRBD2 aligns across 8 bases. Germline V gene sequence: CDR1 SGHNT, CDR2 YYREEE (reference sequence). The V segment lost 2 bases and the J segment 8 bases; nucleotides outside the gene matches: 9. The CDR3 has 15 residues. Here the CDR3 reads CASSLRLARGDEQFF. The CDR3 DNA follows: TGTGCCAGCAGCTTACGACTAGCGAGGGGGGATGAGCAGTTCTTC.

This clone appeared once. The rearrangement joins TRBV27 to TRBJ2-7, with TRBD1 identical over 9 bases. The V gene end was trimmed by 7 bases and the J gene end by 6 bases; junction bases not matched to a gene: 4. The CDR3 totals 12 residues. Germline V gene lookup returns CDR1 MNHEY and CDR2 SMNVEV (reference sequence). CDR3 DNA sequence: TGTGCCAGCACGGACAGGGGTAGCGAGCAGTACTTC. Protein sequence: CASTDRGSEQYF.

V is TRBV15 and J is TRBJ1-2; a weak D match, TRBD1 (6 bases). The CDR3 consists of 15 residues. The V and J ends lost 0 bases and 2 bases respectively, with 10 bases between them. Germline CDR1 LNHNV, CDR2 YYDKDF (reference sequence). CDR3 sequence: CATSRDPRGNYGYTF. CDR3 sequence (DNA): TGTGCCACCAGCAGAGATCCGAGGGGGAACTATGGCTACACCTTC. Full variable domain (missing parts from reference TRBV15 and TRBJ1-2): DAMVIQNPRYQVTQFGKPVTLSCSQTLNHNVMYWYQQKSSQAPKLLFHYYDKDFNNEADTPDNFQSRRPNTSFCFLDIRSPGLGDTAMYLCATSRDPRGNYGYTFGSGTRLTVV.

V gene TRBV28 combines with J gene TRBJ1-5; 9 bases map to TRBD1. This CDR3 comprises 16 residues. Germline CDR1 reads MDHEN; CDR2 reads SYDVKM. The V gene end was trimmed by 6 bases and the J gene end by 2 bases; junction bases not matched to a gene: 8. The CDR3 region has the DNA TGTGCCAGCAGAAACCGGGGACAGGGCGGCAATCAGCCCCAGCATTTT. Its protein product is CASRNRGQGGNQPQHF.

J is TRBJ1-1 and V is TRBV7-9; D perhaps matches TRBD1 (5 bases). The CDR3 has 14 amino acids. CDR1 SEHNR and CDR2 FQNEAQ come from the germline V gene (reference sequence). The V and J ends lost 5 bases and 1 base respectively, with 11 bases between them. CDR3: CASSLMGRNTEAFF. The CDR3 nucleotides read TGTGCCAGCAGCCTCATGGGACGGAACACTGAAGCTTTCTTT.

The chain is built from TRBV28 and TRBJ1-6; no clear D gene. This CDR3 has 14 amino acids. V gave up 6 bases and J gave up 6 bases, with 12 bases separating them. The V gene's germline CDR1 is MDHEN and CDR2 SYDVKM. CDR3 nucleotides: TGTGCCAGCAGATTACGGGAGACTAATTCACCCCTCCACTTT. It is translated as CASRLRETNSPLHF.

This chain uses TRBV6-1 with TRBJ2-7; 11 bases are shared with TRBD1. CDR1 is MNHNS, CDR2 SASEGT, per germline. CDR3 length: 17 residues. J lost 6 bases, V lost 3 bases, and 13 bases had no gene match. Written as DNA, the CDR3 is TGTGCCAGCAGTGACGTATACGGACAGGGGGCCCTGTCCGAGCAGTACTTC. Translating it yields CASSDVYGQGALSEQYF.

This sequence joins TRBV7-8 and TRBJ1-1; D uncertain. The V end was cut by 1 base, the J end by 4 bases, with 13 bases between. CDR3 length equals 15 residues. Germline loops: CDR1 SGHVS, CDR2 FQNEAQ. CDR3 in DNA: TGTGCCAGCAGCTTAGAGGGCTCTTGGGGCACTGAAGCTTTCTTT. Its translation: CASSLEGSWGTEAFF.

In the case of this clone: Other DNA sequences within the sample encode an identical CDR3. This chain connects TRBV5-1 to TRBJ1-1; no firm D call. The CDR3 contains 15 residues. Germline values: CDR1 SGHRS, CDR2 YFSETQ. Trimming cost V 0 bases and J 0 bases, with 9 bases left between them. CDR3 bases: TGCGCCAGCAGCTTGGCCCCAGGCCTGAACACTGAAGCTTTCTTT. Amino acid sequence: CASSLAPGLNTEAFF.

This chain connects TRBV7-2 to TRBJ2-7; TRBD2 aligns across 7 bases. CDR1 and CDR2 from the germline V gene are SGHTA and FQGNSA. This CDR3 contains 14 residues. V shed 4 bases and J 5 bases; nucleotides not matched to a gene: 8. The CDR3 loop reads CASSSYWGGNEQYF. DNA of the CDR3: TGTGCCAGCAGCTCCTACTGGGGGGGTAACGAGCAGTACTTC. Full variable domain (rest looked up from reference TRBV7-2 and TRBJ2-7): GAGVSQSPSNKVTEKGKDVELRCDPISGHTALYWYRQSLGQGLEFLIYFQGNSAPDKSGLPSDRFSAERTGGSVSTLTIQRTQQEDSAVYLCASSSYWGGNEQYFGPGTRLTVT.